The 2 T cell receptor beta chains listed next were all sequenced from one sample in a study of OX40 agonist ivuxolimab in advanced cancers. Measured with immunoSEQ multiplex PCR; TCRdb has only the in-frame clones, and not every one. This table holds about 26,000 clones, about four fifths found once. Material: CD4+ or CD8+ T cells sorted from blood, obtained in a trial of the OX40 agonist ivuxolimab. The receptors were gathered from an adult with an advanced solid tumor such as melanoma, head and neck, liver or kidney cancer.

The V call is TRBV4-1, the J call TRBJ1-2; D perhaps matches TRBD1 (6 bases). Germline-derived CDR1 and CDR2 are MGHRA and YSYEKL. Trimming took 0 bases from V and 1 from J, leaving 9 bases between them. This CDR3 spans 15 amino acids. The CDR3 reads CASSQEGGHNYGYTF. CDR3 DNA sequence: TGCGCCAGCAGCCAAGAGGGGGGGCATAACTATGGCTACACCTTC.

This chain links TRBV12-5 with TRBJ1-1; D perhaps matches TRBD1 (5 bases). CDR3 length: 15 amino acids. The V gene lost 0 bases and the J gene lost 5 bases, with 13 bases spanning the gap. CDR1 and CDR2 (germline): LGHNT, FRNRAP. The CDR3 sequence is CASGLVGLGGTEAFF. The CDR3 DNA follows: TGTGCTAGTGGTTTGGTAGGTTTGGGGGGGACTGAAGCTTTCTTT.